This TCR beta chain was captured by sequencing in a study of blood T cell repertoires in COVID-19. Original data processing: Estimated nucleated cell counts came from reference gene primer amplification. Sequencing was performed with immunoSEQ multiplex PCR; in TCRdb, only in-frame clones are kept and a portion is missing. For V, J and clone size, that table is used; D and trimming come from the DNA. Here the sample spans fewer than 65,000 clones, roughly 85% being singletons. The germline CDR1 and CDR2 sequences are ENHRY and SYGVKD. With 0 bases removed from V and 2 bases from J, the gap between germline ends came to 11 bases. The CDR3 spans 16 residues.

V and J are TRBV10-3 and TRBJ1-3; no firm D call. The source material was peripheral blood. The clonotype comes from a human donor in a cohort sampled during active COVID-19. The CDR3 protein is CAISESTGAPGNTIYF. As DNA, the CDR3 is TGTGCCATCAGTGAGTCGACTGGTGCCCCTGGAAACACCATATATTTT.